This T cell receptor (beta chain) was documented in a study of Graves' ophthalmopathy and Graves' hyperthyroidism. Findings of the study overall: Separation of ophthalmopathy from stable hyperthyroidism was achieved by a 13-signature model, at about 91% sensitivity and under 82% specificity. Blood was where most expanded thyroid clonotypes above 0.001 frequency also turned up.

V lost 1 base, J lost 4 bases, and 14 bases lay in between. The V gene's germline CDR1 is SGHVS and CDR2 FQNEAQ. The CDR3 contains 16 residues. With respect to this clonotype: The antigen is not known.

The authors amplified TCR beta CDR3 regions, and they did so from RNA transcripts for repertoire sequencing. The first-round RT-PCR employed HTBI primers together with the Qiagen OneStep RT-PCR kit. A multiplex PCR was then performed as the second round. One entry per CDR3 protein results from TCRdb running MiXCR on the multiplex PCR reads. Seen here are 170,000 or so distinct CDR3 sequences, 35% to 50% observed once, and the top ten hold over 7%. The chain carries TRBV7-8 and TRBJ1-5; D is uncertain. The receptor's source is a young man with Graves' ophthalmopathy. Sample: peripheral blood. The CDR3 loop is CASSLGRRWGNQPQHF. CDR3 nucleotides: TGTGCCAGCAGCTTAGGTCGACGTTGGGGAAATCAGCCCCAGCATTTT. The full variable domain, its missing parts supplied by reference TRBV7-8 and TRBJ1-5, is GAGVSQSPRYKVAKRGQDVALRCDPISGHVSLFWYQQALGQGPEFLTYFQNEAQLDKSGLPSDRFFAERPEGSVSTLKIQRTQQEDSAVYLCASSLGRRWGNQPQHFGDGTRLSIL.